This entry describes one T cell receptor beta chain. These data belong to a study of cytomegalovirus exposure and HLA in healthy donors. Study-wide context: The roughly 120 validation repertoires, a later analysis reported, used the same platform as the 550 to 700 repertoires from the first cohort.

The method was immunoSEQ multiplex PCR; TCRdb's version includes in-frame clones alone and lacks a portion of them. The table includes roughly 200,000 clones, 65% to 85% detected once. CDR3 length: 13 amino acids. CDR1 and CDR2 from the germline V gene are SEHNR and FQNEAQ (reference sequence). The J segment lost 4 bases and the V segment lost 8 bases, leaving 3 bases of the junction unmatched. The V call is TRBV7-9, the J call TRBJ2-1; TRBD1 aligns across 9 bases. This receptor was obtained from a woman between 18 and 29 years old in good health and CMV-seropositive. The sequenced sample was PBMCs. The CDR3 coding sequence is TGTGCCAGCGGGGGACAGGGTTACAATGAGCAGTTCTTC. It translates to CASGGQGYNEQFF. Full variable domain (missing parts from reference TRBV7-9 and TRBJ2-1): DTGVSQNPRHKITKRGQNVTFRCDPISEHNRLYWYRQTLGQGPEFLTYFQNEAQLEKSRLLSDRFSAERPKGSFSTLEIQRTEQGDSAMYLCASGGQGYNEQFFGPGTRLTVL.